Listed below are T cell receptor beta chains from one sample, sequenced in a study of blood T cell repertoires in COVID-19. The method was immunoSEQ multiplex PCR; TCRdb's version includes in-frame clones alone and lacks a portion of them. Altogether hundreds of thousands of clones are present, roughly 90% being singletons, with the ten largest covering approximately 4%. The specimen was peripheral blood. The origin of the receptors is a woman between 45 and 65 years old with active or convalescent COVID-19. CDR3s include the opening cysteine and the closing phenylalanine or tryptophan. The D gene is left open where the match is weak. Size values are once, few and many counts, or a class for expanded clones, and some rows have none.

d_gene: TRBD1; j_gene: TRBJ2-1; v_gene: TRBV5-1; abundance: -; CDR3aa: CASSPLQGAGSYNEQFF; CDR3nt: TGCGCCAGCAGCCCTCTACAGGGGGCAGGCTCCTACAATGAGCAGTTCTTC
d_gene: -; j_gene: TRBJ1-1; v_gene: TRBV6-6; abundance: -; CDR3aa: CASSYPGANTEAFF; CDR3nt: TGTGCCAGCAGTTACCCAGGGGCTAACACTGAAGCTTTCTTT
d_gene: -; j_gene: TRBJ1-1; v_gene: TRBV7-8; abundance: -; CDR3aa: CASSLRAGVSTGDTEAFF; CDR3nt: TGTGCCAGCAGCTTAAGGGCAGGGGTATCTACTGGGGACACTGAAGCTTTCTTT
d_gene: -; j_gene: TRBJ2-7; v_gene: TRBV3-1/TRBV3-2; abundance: -; CDR3aa: CASSLGGGLYEQYF; CDR3nt: TGTGCCAGCAGCCTTGGGGGGGGCCTCTACGAGCAGTACTTC
d_gene: TRBD1; j_gene: TRBJ1-6; v_gene: TRBV7-9; abundance: few; CDR3aa: CASSSGQGPSPLHF; CDR3nt: TGTGCCAGCAGCTCGGGACAGGGGCCCTCACCCCTCCACTTT
d_gene: -; j_gene: TRBJ2-3; v_gene: TRBV6-1; abundance: -; CDR3aa: CASSERGYTDTQYF; CDR3nt: TGTGCCAGCAGTGAAAGGGGGTACACAGATACGCAGTATTTT
d_gene: -; j_gene: TRBJ1-3; v_gene: TRBV29-1; abundance: once; CDR3aa: CSVEVGPRDWNTIYF; CDR3nt: TGCAGCGTTGAGGTGGGCCCGAGGGATTGGAACACCATATATTTT
d_gene: TRBD2; j_gene: TRBJ2-7; v_gene: TRBV19; abundance: -; CDR3aa: CASRLAGGEQYF; CDR3nt: TGTGCCAGTAGACTAGCGGGGGGAGAGCAGTACTTC
d_gene: -; j_gene: TRBJ1-2; v_gene: TRBV27; abundance: -; CDR3aa: CASSPYTGRGYTF; CDR3nt: TGTGCCAGCAGTCCGTATACAGGGCGTGGCTACACCTTC
d_gene: TRBD1; j_gene: TRBJ1-1; v_gene: TRBV29-1; abundance: -; CDR3aa: CSVEKGATEAFF; CDR3nt: TGCAGCGTTGAGAAGGGGGCCACTGAAGCTTTCTTT
d_gene: -; j_gene: TRBJ2-7; v_gene: TRBV25-1; abundance: -; CDR3aa: CASSAYDEQYF; CDR3nt: TGTGCCAGCAGTGCATACGACGAGCAGTACTTC
d_gene: TRBD1; j_gene: TRBJ1-6; v_gene: TRBV5-6; abundance: few; CDR3aa: CASSLVQGVTSPLHF; CDR3nt: TGTGCCAGCAGCTTAGTTCAGGGGGTTACTTCACCCCTCCACTTT
d_gene: TRBD2; j_gene: TRBJ2-7; v_gene: TRBV7-6; abundance: -; CDR3aa: CASSRGLAGGQSREQYF; CDR3nt: TGTGCCAGCAGCAGAGGACTAGCGGGAGGCCAGAGCCGCGAGCAGTACTTC
d_gene: TRBD1; j_gene: TRBJ1-6; v_gene: TRBV28; abundance: -; CDR3aa: CASSYTDRDNSPLHF; CDR3nt: TGTGCCAGCAGTTACACGGACAGGGATAATTCACCCCTCCACTTT
d_gene: -; j_gene: TRBJ1-1; v_gene: TRBV4-2; abundance: -; CDR3aa: CASSQDRERNTEAFF; CDR3nt: TGTGCCAGCAGCCAAGATCGGGAAAGGAACACTGAAGCTTTCTTT
d_gene: TRBD1; j_gene: TRBJ1-2; v_gene: TRBV30; abundance: -; CDR3aa: CAWSVQGQVLGLYGYTF; CDR3nt: TGTGCCTGGAGTGTACAGGGGCAGGTTTTGGGACTCTATGGCTACACCTTC
d_gene: TRBD2; j_gene: TRBJ2-5; v_gene: TRBV7-3; abundance: -; CDR3aa: CASSSSSGRDQETQYF; CDR3nt: TGTGCCAGCAGCTCTTCTAGCGGGAGGGACCAAGAGACCCAGTACTTC
d_gene: -; j_gene: TRBJ2-7; v_gene: TRBV3-1/TRBV3-2; abundance: many; CDR3aa: CASSQSSNAYEQYF; CDR3nt: TGTGCCAGCAGCCAAAGCTCTAATGCGTACGAGCAGTACTTC
d_gene: -; j_gene: TRBJ1-1; v_gene: TRBV28; abundance: -; CDR3aa: CASSSGVPTEAFF; CDR3nt: TGTGCCAGCAGTTCAGGGGTACCAACAGAAGCTTTCTTT
d_gene: TRBD1; j_gene: TRBJ1-4; v_gene: TRBV7-8; abundance: -; CDR3aa: CASSPGTVHEKLFF; CDR3nt: TGTGCCAGCAGCCCCGGGACAGTTCACGAAAAACTGTTTTTT
d_gene: TRBD2; j_gene: TRBJ2-3; v_gene: TRBV11-3; abundance: -; CDR3aa: CASSSRTSGGTSTDTQYF; CDR3nt: TGTGCCAGCAGCTCGCGGACTAGCGGGGGGACGAGCACAGATACGCAGTATTTT
d_gene: TRBD2; j_gene: TRBJ2-7; v_gene: TRBV24-1; abundance: -; CDR3aa: CATSDWTSGGAQYF; CDR3nt: TGTGCCACCAGTGATTGGACTAGCGGGGGAGCGCAGTACTTC
d_gene: TRBD1; j_gene: TRBJ2-7; v_gene: TRBV27; abundance: -; CDR3aa: CASSYSSGDRVDEQYF; CDR3nt: TGTGCCAGCAGTTACAGTTCCGGGGACAGGGTCGACGAGCAGTACTTC
d_gene: -; j_gene: TRBJ1-2; v_gene: TRBV5-8; abundance: -; CDR3aa: CASSLVSGYGYTF; CDR3nt: TGTGCCAGCAGCTTGGTTTCGGGGTACGGCTACACCTTC
d_gene: -; j_gene: TRBJ2-7; v_gene: TRBV12-3/TRBV12-4; abundance: -; CDR3aa: CASSFGPYEQYF; CDR3nt: TGTGCCAGCAGTTTTGGGCCCTACGAGCAGTACTTC
d_gene: -; j_gene: TRBJ1-2; v_gene: TRBV5-1; abundance: -; CDR3aa: CASSIGDYGYTF; CDR3nt: TGCGCCAGCAGCATAGGGGACTATGGCTACACCTTC
d_gene: TRBD1; j_gene: TRBJ1-2; v_gene: TRBV11-2; abundance: -; CDR3aa: CASSQKGQIYGYTF; CDR3nt: TGTGCCAGCAGCCAAAAGGGACAGATCTATGGCTACACCTTC
d_gene: TRBD1; j_gene: TRBJ2-2; v_gene: TRBV4-3; abundance: -; CDR3aa: CASSQEWTGLNTGELFF; CDR3nt: TGCGCCAGCAGCCAAGAGTGGACAGGCCTGAACACCGGGGAGCTGTTTTTT
d_gene: TRBD1; j_gene: TRBJ2-7; v_gene: TRBV9; abundance: -; CDR3aa: CASSVAWRGGAEQYF; CDR3nt: TGTGCCAGCAGCGTAGCTTGGAGAGGGGGCGCCGAGCAGTACTTC
d_gene: -; j_gene: TRBJ1-2; v_gene: TRBV27; abundance: -; CDR3aa: CASRFAGATGGYTF; CDR3nt: TGTGCCAGCCGATTCGCAGGGGCGACTGGGGGCTACACCTTC
d_gene: TRBD1; j_gene: TRBJ1-1; v_gene: TRBV9; abundance: once; CDR3aa: CASSVTGENTEAFF; CDR3nt: TGTGCCAGCAGCGTGACAGGGGAGAACACTGAAGCTTTCTTT
d_gene: TRBD2; j_gene: TRBJ2-1; v_gene: TRBV18; abundance: -; CDR3aa: CASSPRRLAGGGWNEQFF; CDR3nt: TGTGCCAGCTCACCACGGCGACTAGCGGGAGGCGGCTGGAATGAGCAGTTCTTC
d_gene: -; j_gene: TRBJ1-1; v_gene: TRBV18; abundance: -; CDR3aa: CASSPRQLNTEAFF; CDR3nt: TGTGCCAGCTCACCACGACAGTTAAACACTGAAGCTTTCTTT
d_gene: -; j_gene: TRBJ1-1; v_gene: TRBV6-5; abundance: -; CDR3aa: CASRLTGYTEAFF; CDR3nt: TGTGCCAGCAGGTTGACGGGATACACTGAAGCTTTCTTT
d_gene: TRBD1; j_gene: TRBJ1-6; v_gene: TRBV10-3; abundance: -; CDR3aa: CAIRDRAVNSPLHF; CDR3nt: TGTGCCATTCGAGACAGGGCTGTTAATTCACCCCTCCACTTT
d_gene: -; j_gene: TRBJ1-1; v_gene: TRBV9; abundance: -; CDR3aa: CASGMGRKDTEAFF; CDR3nt: TGTGCCAGCGGGATGGGGAGGAAGGACACTGAAGCTTTCTTT
d_gene: -; j_gene: TRBJ1-1; v_gene: TRBV27; abundance: few; CDR3aa: CASSFYPGRANTEAFF; CDR3nt: TGTGCCAGCAGTTTCTACCCCGGCAGGGCGAACACTGAAGCTTTCTTT
d_gene: -; j_gene: TRBJ1-1; v_gene: TRBV27; abundance: -; CDR3aa: CASSLSGGTAMNTEAFF; CDR3nt: TGTGCCAGCAGTTTATCGGGCGGGACCGCCATGAACACTGAAGCTTTCTTT
d_gene: -; j_gene: TRBJ1-6; v_gene: TRBV2; abundance: -; CDR3aa: CASSGGKGSNSPLHF; CDR3nt: TGTGCCAGCAGTGGGGGAAAGGGGTCAAATTCACCCCTCCACTTT
d_gene: -; j_gene: TRBJ1-6; v_gene: TRBV27; abundance: -; CDR3aa: CASSPYNSPLHF; CDR3nt: TGTGCCAGCAGCCCTTATAATTCACCCCTCCACTTT
d_gene: -; j_gene: TRBJ1-1; v_gene: TRBV28; abundance: -; CDR3aa: CVIIGGGTEAFF; CDR3nt: TGTGTCATAATCGGGGGGGGCACTGAAGCTTTCTTT
d_gene: TRBD2; j_gene: TRBJ2-3; v_gene: TRBV4-3; abundance: -; CDR3aa: CASSQETSIADTQYF; CDR3nt: TGCGCCAGCAGCCAAGAGACTAGCATTGCAGATACGCAGTATTTT
d_gene: TRBD1; j_gene: TRBJ1-1; v_gene: TRBV29-1; abundance: -; CDR3aa: CSVEDRQGRGTEAFF; CDR3nt: TGCAGCGTTGAAGATCGACAGGGGAGGGGCACTGAAGCTTTCTTT
d_gene: -; j_gene: TRBJ2-3; v_gene: TRBV19; abundance: -; CDR3aa: CASSDFYTQYF; CDR3nt: TGTGCCAGCTCCGACTTCTATACGCAGTATTTT
d_gene: TRBD2; j_gene: TRBJ2-1; v_gene: TRBV11-1; abundance: -; CDR3aa: CASATLTSGGYNEQFF; CDR3nt: TGTGCCAGCGCGACCCTTACTAGCGGGGGGTACAATGAGCAGTTCTTC